This TCR beta chain originates from a study of cytomegalovirus exposure and HLA in healthy donors. Notes on the study in general: Subsequent analysis found a tendency for first-cohort TCR clusters to co-occur within the 90 to 150 validation repertoires. Most TCR sequences were uncommon, yet certain public TCRs appeared in many donors.

The CDR3 runs to 16 residues. The V and J ends lost 5 bases and 4 bases, in that order; junction bases with no gene match: 9. Germline loops: CDR1 MNHEY, CDR2 SMNVEV (reference sequence). Method: immunoSEQ multiplex PCR; TCRdb's copy keeps in-frame clones and lacks some. This table has about 330,000 clones, 87% appearing once. Of note for this clone: Its target is unknown.

Sequencing was performed on PBMCs. The rearrangement uses TRBV27 and TRBJ2-3, with 10 positions matching TRBD2. The sequence derives from a woman in her twenties or thirties in good health and CMV-seropositive. The CDR3 here is CASSLSGGGSPDTQYF. The CDR3 nucleotides read TGTGCCAGCAGTCTAAGCGGGGGGGGCTCCCCAGATACGCAGTATTTT.